The T cell receptor beta chain under discussion was sequenced for a study of blood T cells in healthy people across ages. This clonotype was seen only a few times. CDR1 MNHEY and CDR2 SMNVEV come from the germline V gene (reference sequence). This CDR3 is built from 13 residues. V shed 5 bases and J shed 4 bases, with 9 bases lying between them. Primers used in a second PCR of roughly 6 to 11 cycles were a sample-barcoded 5' primer and a J-beta primer mix. Each CDR3 protein gets one entry after TCRdb re-called the 5' RACE reads with MiXCR. The data contain approximately 1.5 million distinct CDR3 sequences, 35% to 45% of them singletons.

The chain couples TRBV27 to TRBJ1-5; no clear D. Input material: blood. The origin of this receptor is a woman between 18 and 29 years old in good health. CDR3 sequence: CASSPKPNQPQHF. The CDR3 DNA reads as TGTGCCAGCAGTCCCAAACCTAATCAGCCCCAGCATTTT.